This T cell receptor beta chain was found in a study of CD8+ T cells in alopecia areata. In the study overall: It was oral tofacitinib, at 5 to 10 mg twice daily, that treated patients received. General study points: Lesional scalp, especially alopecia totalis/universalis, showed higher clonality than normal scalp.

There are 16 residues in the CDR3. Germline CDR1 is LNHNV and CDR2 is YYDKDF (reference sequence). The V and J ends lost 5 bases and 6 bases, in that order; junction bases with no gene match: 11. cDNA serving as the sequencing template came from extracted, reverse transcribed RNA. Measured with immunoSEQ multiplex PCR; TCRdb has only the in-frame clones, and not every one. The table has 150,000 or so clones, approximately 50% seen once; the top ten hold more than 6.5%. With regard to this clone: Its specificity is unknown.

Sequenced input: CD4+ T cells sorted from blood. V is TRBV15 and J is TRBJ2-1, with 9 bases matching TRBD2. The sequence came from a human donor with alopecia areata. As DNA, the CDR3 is TGTGCCACCAGCGGGGGATCTAGCGGGACGACCAATGAGCAGTTCTTC. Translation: CATSGGSSGTTNEQFF. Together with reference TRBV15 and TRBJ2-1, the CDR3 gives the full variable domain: DAMVIQNPRYQVTQFGKPVTLSCSQTLNHNVMYWYQQKSSQAPKLLFHYYDKDFNNEADTPDNFQSRRPNTSFCFLDIRSPGLGDTAMYLCATSGGSSGTTNEQFFGPGTRLTVL.